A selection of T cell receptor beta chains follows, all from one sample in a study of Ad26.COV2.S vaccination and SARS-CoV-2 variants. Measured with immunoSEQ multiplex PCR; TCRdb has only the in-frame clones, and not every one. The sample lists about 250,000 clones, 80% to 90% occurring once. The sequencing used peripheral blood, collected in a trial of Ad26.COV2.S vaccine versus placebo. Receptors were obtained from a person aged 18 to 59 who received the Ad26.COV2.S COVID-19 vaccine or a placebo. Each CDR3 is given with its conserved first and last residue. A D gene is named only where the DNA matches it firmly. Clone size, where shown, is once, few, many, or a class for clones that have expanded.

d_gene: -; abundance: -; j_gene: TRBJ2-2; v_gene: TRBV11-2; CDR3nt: TGTGCCAGCAGCTTAGGGCAGGCTAACACCGGGGAGCTGTTTTTT; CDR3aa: CASSLGQANTGELFF
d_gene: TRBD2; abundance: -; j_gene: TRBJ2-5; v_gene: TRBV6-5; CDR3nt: TGTGCCAGCAACCTAGCGGGGCCTCAGGAGACCCAGTACTTC; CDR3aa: CASNLAGPQETQYF
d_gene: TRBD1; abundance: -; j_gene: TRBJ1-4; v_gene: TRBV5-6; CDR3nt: TGTGCCAGCAGCCCGCGTACCGGGACAGTTAATGAAAAACTGTTTTTT; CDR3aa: CASSPRTGTVNEKLFF
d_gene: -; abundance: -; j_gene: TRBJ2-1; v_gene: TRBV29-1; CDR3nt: TGCAGCGTTTCCCCCCCCGCAACCCGGCAGTTCTTC; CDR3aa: CSVSPPATRQFF
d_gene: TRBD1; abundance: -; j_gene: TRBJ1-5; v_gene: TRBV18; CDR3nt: TGTGCCAGCTCACCATCGGGACAGGGTCCTAATCAGCCCCAGCATTTT; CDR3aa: CASSPSGQGPNQPQHF
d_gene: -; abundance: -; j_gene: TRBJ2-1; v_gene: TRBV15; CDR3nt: TGTGCCACCAGCAGGATTAGCGCGAGCTCCTACAATGAGCAGTTCTTC; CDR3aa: CATSRISASSYNEQFF
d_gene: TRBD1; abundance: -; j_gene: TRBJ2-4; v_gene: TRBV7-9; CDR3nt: TGTGCCAGCAGCTCAGCAGGGGGCCTAGCCAAAAACATTCAGTACTTC; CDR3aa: CASSSAGGLAKNIQYF
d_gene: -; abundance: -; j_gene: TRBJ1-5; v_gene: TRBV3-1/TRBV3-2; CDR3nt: TGTGCCAGCAGCCAAGATCGTCCGGGTTTGAGGCCCCAGCATTTT; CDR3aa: CASSQDRPGLRPQHF
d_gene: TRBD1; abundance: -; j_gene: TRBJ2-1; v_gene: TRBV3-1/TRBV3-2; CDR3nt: TGTGCCAGCAGTCGCTCGGGACAGGCAGACCATGAGCAGTTCTTC; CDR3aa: CASSRSGQADHEQFF
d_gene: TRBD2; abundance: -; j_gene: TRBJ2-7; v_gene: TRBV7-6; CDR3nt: TGTGCCAGCAGCTTAGTTGGTTTCGCTAGCGGGAGAACCTACGAGCAGTACTTC; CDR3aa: CASSLVGFASGRTYEQYF
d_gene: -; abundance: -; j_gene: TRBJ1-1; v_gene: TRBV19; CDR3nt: TGTGCCAGTAGTCTACTCCAGAACACTGAAGCTTTCTTT; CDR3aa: CASSLLQNTEAFF
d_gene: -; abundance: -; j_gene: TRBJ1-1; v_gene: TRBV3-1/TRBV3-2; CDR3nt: TGTGCCAGCAGCGCCGGAAGGGTCACTGAAGCTTTCTTT; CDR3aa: CASSAGRVTEAFF
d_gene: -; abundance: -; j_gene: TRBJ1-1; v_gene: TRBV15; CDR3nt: TGTGCCACCAGCAGAGTCGGACACATCGGAACTGAAGCTTTCTTT; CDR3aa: CATSRVGHIGTEAFF
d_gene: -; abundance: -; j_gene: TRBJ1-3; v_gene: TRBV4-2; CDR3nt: TGTGCCAGCAGCTGGGAGGTCCTCTCTGGAAACACCATATATTTT; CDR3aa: CASSWEVLSGNTIYF
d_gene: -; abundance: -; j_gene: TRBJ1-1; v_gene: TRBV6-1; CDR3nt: TGTGCCAGCAGTGAACCGGGGACCAGGGGTGGGACTGAAGCTTTCTTT; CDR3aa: CASSEPGTRGGTEAFF
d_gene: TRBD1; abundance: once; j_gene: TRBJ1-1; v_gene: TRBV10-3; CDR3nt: TGTGCCATCAGTCTACAGGGGCCGATGAACACTGAAGCTTTCTTT; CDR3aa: CAISLQGPMNTEAFF
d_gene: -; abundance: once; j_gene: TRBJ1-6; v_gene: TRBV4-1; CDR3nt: TGCGCCAGCAGCCAACGTTCTGTACAGGTCAAAAATTCACCCCTCCACTTT; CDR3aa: CASSQRSVQVKNSPLHF
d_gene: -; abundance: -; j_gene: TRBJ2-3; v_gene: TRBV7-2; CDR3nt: TGTGCCAGCAGCTTAGATACGCAGTATTTT; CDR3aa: CASSLDTQYF
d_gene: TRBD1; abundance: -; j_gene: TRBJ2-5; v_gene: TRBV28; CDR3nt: TGTGCCAGCAGTTCGACAGGGGGAGGATACCAAGAGACCCAGTACTTC; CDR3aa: CASSSTGGGYQETQYF
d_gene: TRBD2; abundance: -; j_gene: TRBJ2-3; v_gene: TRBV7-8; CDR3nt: TGTGCCAGCAGCAGACTAGCGGGGGGTCCTCCAGATACGCAGTATTTT; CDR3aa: CASSRLAGGPPDTQYF
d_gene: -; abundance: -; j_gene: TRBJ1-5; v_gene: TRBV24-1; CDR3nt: TGTGCCACCAGTGATTTTACTGGGGCCCAGCATTTT; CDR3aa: CATSDFTGAQHF
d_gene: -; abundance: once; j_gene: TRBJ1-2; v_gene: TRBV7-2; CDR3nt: TGTGCCAGCAGCCTAGACGGGGGACGCTATGGCTACACCTTC; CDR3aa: CASSLDGGRYGYTF
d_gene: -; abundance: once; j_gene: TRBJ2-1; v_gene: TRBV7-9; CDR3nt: TGTGCCAGCACCCGGGGGGCAGGGCGGAACAATGAGCAGTTCTTC; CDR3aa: CASTRGAGRNNEQFF
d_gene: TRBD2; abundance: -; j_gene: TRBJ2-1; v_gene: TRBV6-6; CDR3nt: TGTGCCAGCAGTTACCAGACTAGCGGAGGGAGGAATGAGCAGTTCTTC; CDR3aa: CASSYQTSGGRNEQFF
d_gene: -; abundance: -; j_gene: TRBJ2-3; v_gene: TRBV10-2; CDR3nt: TGCGCCAGCAGTGATTGGTGTGCGGGAAACACAGATACGCAGTATTTT; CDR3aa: CASSDWCAGNTDTQYF
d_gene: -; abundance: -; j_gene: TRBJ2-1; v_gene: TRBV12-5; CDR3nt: TGTGCTAGTGGTTTCTGGGCAGCAAACGATGAGCAGTTCTTC; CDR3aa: CASGFWAANDEQFF
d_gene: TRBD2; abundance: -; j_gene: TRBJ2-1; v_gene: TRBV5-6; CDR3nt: TGTGCCAGCAGCATATTGAGCGGGGAGCCTTCCTACAATGAGCAGTTCTTC; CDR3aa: CASSILSGEPSYNEQFF
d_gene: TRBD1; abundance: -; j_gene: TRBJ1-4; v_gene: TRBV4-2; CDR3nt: TGTGCCAGCAGCCAAGGTCCGCAGGGGCAGGGGGGTGAAAAACTGTTTTTT; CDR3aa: CASSQGPQGQGGEKLFF
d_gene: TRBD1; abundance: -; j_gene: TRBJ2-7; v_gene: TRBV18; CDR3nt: TGTGCCAGCTCACCACGACAGGGTGGAATCTCCTACGAGCAGTACTTC; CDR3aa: CASSPRQGGISYEQYF
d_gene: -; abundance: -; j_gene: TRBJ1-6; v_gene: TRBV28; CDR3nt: TGTGCCAGCAGACACGAACCAGGGCCCCATTCACCCCTCCACTTT; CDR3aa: CASRHEPGPHSPLHF
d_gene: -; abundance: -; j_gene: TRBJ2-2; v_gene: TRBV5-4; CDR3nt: TGTGCCAGCAGCTTAGACACCGGGGAGCTGTTTTTT; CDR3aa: CASSLDTGELFF
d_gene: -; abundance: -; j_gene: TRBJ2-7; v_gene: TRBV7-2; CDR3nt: TGTGCCAGCAGCTTAGATGCGGGGAACTCCTACGAGCAGTACTTC; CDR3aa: CASSLDAGNSYEQYF
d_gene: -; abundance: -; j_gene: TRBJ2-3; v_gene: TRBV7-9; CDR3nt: TGTGCCAGCAGCTTTTGGACAGCCGGCACAGATACGCAGTATTTT; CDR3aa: CASSFWTAGTDTQYF
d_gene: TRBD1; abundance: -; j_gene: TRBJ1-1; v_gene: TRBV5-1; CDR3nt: TGCGCCAGCAGCTTGCACTCGGGTAGGGGGCAAAGGGCTGAAGCTTTCTTT; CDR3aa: CASSLHSGRGQRAEAFF
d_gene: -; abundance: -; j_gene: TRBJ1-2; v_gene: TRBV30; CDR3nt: TGTGCCTGGAGTCCCCTCAGGGGCGGGTATGGCTACACCTTC; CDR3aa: CAWSPLRGGYGYTF
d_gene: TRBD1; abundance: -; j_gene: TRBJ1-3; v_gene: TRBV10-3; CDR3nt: TGTGCCATTAGAAAACAGGGGGAAGGTGGAAACACCATATATTTT; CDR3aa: CAIRKQGEGGNTIYF
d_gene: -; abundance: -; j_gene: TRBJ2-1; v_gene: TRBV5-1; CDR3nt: TGCGCCAGCAGCTTGGTCCGAAATGAGCAGTTCTTC; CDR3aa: CASSLVRNEQFF
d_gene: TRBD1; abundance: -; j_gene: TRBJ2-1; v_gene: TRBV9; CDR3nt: TGTGCCAGCAGCGTAGACGGGTTAGGACAGGCTTACAATGAGCAGTTCTTC; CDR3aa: CASSVDGLGQAYNEQFF